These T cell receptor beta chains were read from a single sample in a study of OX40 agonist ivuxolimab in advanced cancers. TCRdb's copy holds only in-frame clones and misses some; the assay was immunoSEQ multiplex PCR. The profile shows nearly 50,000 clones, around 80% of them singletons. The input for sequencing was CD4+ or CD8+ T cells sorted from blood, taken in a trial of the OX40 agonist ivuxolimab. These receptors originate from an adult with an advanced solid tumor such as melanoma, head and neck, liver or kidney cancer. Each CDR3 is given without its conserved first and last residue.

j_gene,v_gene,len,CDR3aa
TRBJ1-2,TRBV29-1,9,SAGGFYGYT
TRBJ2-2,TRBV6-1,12,ASSGTPNTGELF
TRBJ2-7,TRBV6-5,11,ASSYGSTYEQY
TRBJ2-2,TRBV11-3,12,ASSLNRVAGELF
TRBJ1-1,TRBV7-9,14,ASSSYTPGDRTEAF
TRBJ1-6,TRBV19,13,ASSMSPSKNSPLH
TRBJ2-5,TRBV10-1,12,ASSETSAQETQY
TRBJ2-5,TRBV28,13,ASSLFGQGGETQY
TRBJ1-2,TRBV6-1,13,ASSVVTGAEGGYT
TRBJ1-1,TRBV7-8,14,ASSLVATGWSTEAF
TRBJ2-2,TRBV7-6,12,ASSLVIRPGELF